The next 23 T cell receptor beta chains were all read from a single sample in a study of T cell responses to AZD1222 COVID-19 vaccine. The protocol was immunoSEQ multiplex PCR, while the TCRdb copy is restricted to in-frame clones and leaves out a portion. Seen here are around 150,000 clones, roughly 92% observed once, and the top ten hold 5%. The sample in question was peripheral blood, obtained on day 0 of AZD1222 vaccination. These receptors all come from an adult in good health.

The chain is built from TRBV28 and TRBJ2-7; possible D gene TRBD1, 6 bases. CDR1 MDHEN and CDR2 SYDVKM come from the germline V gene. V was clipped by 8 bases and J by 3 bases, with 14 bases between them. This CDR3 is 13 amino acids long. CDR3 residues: CASARTVLYEQYF. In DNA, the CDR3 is TGTGCCAGCGCCAGGACAGTCCTCTACGAGCAGTACTTC.

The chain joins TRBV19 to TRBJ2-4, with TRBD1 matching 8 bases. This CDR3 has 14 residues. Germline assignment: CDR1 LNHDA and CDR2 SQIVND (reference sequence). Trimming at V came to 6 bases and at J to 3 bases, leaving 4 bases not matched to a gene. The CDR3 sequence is CASRETGVKNIQYF. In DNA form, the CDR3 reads TGTGCCAGTAGGGAGACAGGGGTCAAAAACATTCAGTACTTC.

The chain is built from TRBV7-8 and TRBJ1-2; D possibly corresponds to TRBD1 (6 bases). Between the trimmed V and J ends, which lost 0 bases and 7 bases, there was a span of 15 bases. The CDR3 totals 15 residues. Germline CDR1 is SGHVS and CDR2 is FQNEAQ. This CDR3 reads CASSLAWDTSRGYTF. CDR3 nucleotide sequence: TGTGCCAGCAGCTTAGCATGGGACACTTCCCGTGGCTACACCTTC.

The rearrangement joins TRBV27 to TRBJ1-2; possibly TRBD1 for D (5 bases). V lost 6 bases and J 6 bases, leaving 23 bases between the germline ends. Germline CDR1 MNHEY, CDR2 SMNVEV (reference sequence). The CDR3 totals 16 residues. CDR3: CASSQYGTLERDGYTF. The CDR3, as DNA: TGTGCCAGCAGCCAATACGGGACTCTCGAACGGGATGGCTACACCTTC.

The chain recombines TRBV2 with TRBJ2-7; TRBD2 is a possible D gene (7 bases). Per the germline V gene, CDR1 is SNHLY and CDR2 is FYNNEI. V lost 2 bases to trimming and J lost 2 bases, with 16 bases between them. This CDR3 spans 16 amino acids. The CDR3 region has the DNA TGTGCCAGCAGTGAATGGGAGGGGGGCGCCGCCTACGAGCAGTACTTC. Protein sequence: CASSEWEGGAAYEQYF.

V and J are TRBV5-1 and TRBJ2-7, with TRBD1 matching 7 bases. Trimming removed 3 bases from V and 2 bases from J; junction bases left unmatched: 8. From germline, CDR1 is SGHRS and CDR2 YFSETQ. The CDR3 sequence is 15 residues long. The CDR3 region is CASSSGGVAAYEQYF. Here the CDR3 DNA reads TGCGCCAGCAGCTCAGGGGGAGTTGCGGCCTACGAGCAGTACTTC.

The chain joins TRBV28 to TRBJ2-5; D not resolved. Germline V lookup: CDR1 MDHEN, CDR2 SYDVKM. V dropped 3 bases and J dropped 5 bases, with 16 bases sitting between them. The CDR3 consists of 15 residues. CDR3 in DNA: TGTGCCAGCAGTTTGGGGTCTAAACAATGGGAGACCCAGTACTTC. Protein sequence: CASSLGSKQWETQYF.

CDR3 sequence: CASSSSWPDTQYF. The CDR3 coding sequence is TGCGCCAGCAGCTCCTCGTGGCCAGATACGCAGTATTTT. The V call is TRBV5-1, the J call TRBJ2-3; D gene ambiguous. This CDR3 comprises 13 residues. The V end lost 3 bases, the J end lost 4 bases, and 9 bases lay between the germline ends. Germline V gives CDR1 SGHRS, CDR2 YFSETQ.

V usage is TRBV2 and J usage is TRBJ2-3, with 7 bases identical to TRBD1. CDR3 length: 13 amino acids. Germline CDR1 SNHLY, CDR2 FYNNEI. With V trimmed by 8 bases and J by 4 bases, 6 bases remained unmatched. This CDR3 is CASLQGLSDTQYF. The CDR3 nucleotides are TGTGCCAGCTTACAGGGGTTGTCAGATACGCAGTATTTT.

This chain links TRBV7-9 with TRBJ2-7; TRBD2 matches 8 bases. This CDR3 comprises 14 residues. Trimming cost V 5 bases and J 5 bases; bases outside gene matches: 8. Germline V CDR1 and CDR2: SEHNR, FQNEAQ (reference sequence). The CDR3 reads CASSRGLDVHEQYF. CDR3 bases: TGTGCCAGCAGCCGGGGACTAGACGTCCACGAGCAGTACTTC.

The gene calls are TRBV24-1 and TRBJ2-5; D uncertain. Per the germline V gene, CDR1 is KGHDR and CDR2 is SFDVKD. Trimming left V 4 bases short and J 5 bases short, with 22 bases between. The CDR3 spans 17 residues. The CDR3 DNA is TGTGCCACCAGTGACCCGCCGGGCACTCATGGAGTGGAGACCCAGTACTTC. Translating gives CATSDPPGTHGVETQYF.

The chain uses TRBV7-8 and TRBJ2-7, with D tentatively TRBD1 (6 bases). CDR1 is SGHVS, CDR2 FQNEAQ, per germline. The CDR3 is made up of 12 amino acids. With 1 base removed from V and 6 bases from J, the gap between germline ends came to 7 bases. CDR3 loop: CASSLGRGEQYF. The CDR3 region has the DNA TGTGCCAGCAGCTTAGGCAGGGGCGAGCAGTACTTC. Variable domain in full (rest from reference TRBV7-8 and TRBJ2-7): GAGVSQSPRYKVAKRGQDVALRCDPISGHVSLFWYQQALGQGPEFLTYFQNEAQLDKSGLPSDRFFAERPEGSVSTLKIQRTQQEDSAVYLCASSLGRGEQYFGPGTRLTVT.

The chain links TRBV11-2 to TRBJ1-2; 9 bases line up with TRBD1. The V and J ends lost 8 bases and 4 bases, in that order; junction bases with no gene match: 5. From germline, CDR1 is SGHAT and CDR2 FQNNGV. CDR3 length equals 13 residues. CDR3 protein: CASGGTGSYGYTF. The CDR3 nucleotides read TGTGCCAGCGGGGGGACAGGGTCCTATGGCTACACCTTC.

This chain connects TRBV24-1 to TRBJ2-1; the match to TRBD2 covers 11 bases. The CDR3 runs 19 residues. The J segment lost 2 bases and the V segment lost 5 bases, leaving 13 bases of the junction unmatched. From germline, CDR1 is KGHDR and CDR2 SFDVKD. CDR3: CATSVRPGTSGPTYNEQFF. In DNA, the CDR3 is TGTGCCACCAGTGTCCGGCCCGGGACTAGCGGACCTACCTACAATGAGCAGTTCTTC.

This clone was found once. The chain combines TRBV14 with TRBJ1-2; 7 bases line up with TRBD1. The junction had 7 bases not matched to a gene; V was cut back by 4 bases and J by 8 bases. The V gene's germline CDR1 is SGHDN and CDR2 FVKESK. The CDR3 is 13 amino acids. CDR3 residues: CASSPRTGEGYTF. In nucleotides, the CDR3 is TGTGCCAGCAGCCCGAGGACAGGAGAAGGCTACACCTTC.

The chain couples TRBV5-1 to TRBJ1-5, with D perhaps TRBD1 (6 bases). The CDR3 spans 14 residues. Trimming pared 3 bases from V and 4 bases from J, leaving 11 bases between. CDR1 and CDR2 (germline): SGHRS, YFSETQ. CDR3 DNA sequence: TGCGCCAGCAGCTGGGGGCCAGAAAATCAGCCCCAGCATTTT. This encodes CASSWGPENQPQHF.

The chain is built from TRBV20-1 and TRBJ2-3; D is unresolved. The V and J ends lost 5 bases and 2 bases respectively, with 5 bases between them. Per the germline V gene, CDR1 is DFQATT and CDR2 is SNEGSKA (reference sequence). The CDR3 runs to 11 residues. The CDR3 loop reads CSAAPTDTQYF. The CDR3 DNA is TGCAGTGCTGCGCCCACAGATACGCAGTATTTT.

Here the CDR3 reads CASSAGTATNEKLFF. The CDR3 DNA follows: TGCGCCAGCAGTGCCGGGACAGCAACTAATGAAAAACTGTTTTTT. The V gene is TRBV10-2, the J gene TRBJ1-4; TRBD1 matches 7 bases. The J segment lost 0 bases and the V segment lost 4 bases, leaving 2 bases of the junction unmatched. The CDR3 extends over 15 amino acids. CDR1 is WSHSY and CDR2 is SAAADI in the germline V gene.

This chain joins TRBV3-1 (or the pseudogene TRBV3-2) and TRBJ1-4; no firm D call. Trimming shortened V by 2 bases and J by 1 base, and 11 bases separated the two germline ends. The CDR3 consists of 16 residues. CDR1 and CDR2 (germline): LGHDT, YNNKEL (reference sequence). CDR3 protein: CASSQRGGLTNEKLFF. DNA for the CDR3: TGTGCCAGCAGCCAAAGAGGAGGCCTAACTAATGAAAAACTGTTTTTT.

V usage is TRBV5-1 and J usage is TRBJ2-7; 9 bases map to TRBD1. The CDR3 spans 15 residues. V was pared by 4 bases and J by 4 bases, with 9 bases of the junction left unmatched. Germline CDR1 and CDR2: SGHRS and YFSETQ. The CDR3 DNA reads TGCGCCAGCAGCCCACAAACAGGGGGCGGTTACGAGCAGTACTTC. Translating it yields CASSPQTGGGYEQYF.

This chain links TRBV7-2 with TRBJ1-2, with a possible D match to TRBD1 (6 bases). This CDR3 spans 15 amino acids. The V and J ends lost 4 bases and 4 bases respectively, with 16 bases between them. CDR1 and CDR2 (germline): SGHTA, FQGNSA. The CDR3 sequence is CASSSRGVLPYGYTF. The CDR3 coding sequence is TGTGCCAGCAGCTCCAGGGGAGTGCTCCCCTATGGCTACACCTTC.

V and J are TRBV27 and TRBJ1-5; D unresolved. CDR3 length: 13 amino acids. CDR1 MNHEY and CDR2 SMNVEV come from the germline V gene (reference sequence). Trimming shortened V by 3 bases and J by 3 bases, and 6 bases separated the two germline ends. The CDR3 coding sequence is TGTGCCAGCAGTTTTTTGGCCAATCAGCCCCAGCATTTT. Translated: CASSFLANQPQHF.

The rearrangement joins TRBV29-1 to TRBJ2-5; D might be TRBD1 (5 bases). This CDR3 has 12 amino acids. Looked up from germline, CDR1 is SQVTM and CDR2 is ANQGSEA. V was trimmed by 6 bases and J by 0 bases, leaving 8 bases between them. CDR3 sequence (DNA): TGCAGCGTGTCGACAGACCAAGAGACCCAGTACTTC. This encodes CSVSTDQETQYF.